The rows below give T cell receptor beta chains drawn from one sample of a study of cytomegalovirus exposure and HLA in healthy donors. Sequencing used immunoSEQ multiplex PCR; TCRdb keeps in-frame clones, though not all of them. The sample shows some 140,000 clones, 73% of them seen only once. Sequencing was done on a sample of PBMCs. These receptors were taken from a woman between 40 and 50 years old in good health and CMV-seronegative. The CDR3 runs from the conserved cysteine through the conserved F or W. The D gene is left open where the match is weak. Not every row has a clone size; where given, it reads once, few, many or a size class.

d_gene	abundance	v_gene	j_gene	CDR3nt	CDR3aa
TRBD1	-	TRBV25-1	TRBJ2-2	TGTGCCAGCAGTGATGGACAGGGTAGGGCCGGGGAGCTGTTTTTT	CASSDGQGRAGELFF
TRBD1	-	TRBV4-1	TRBJ2-1	TGCGCCAGCAGCCAAGATGGCGGACAGGGGCTCAATGAGCAGTTCTTC	CASSQDGGQGLNEQFF
TRBD1	-	TRBV5-1	TRBJ1-1	TGCGCCAGCAGCTCAGACCGACAGGGTAACACTGAAGCTTTCTTT	CASSSDRQGNTEAFF
-	-	TRBV29-1	TRBJ1-1	TGCAGCGTTGATGGATCGCCTCGGGCTGAAGCTTTCTTT	CSVDGSPRAEAFF
-	few	TRBV6-6	TRBJ1-1	TGTGCCAGCAATACGCAGGGGACTGAAGCTTTCTTT	CASNTQGTEAFF
-	-	TRBV5-5	TRBJ2-2	TGTGCCAGCAGCTCACGGCGACAGAACACCGGGGAGCTGTTTTTT	CASSSRRQNTGELFF
TRBD2	-	TRBV2	TRBJ2-7	TGTGCCAGCAGTTCTAGCGGGGGGGCCTACGAGCAGTACTTC	CASSSSGGAYEQYF
-	-	TRBV27	TRBJ2-1	TGTGCCAGCAGTTTATCGAGGGGGGGAGGGTACAATGAGCAGTTCTTC	CASSLSRGGGYNEQFF
TRBD1	-	TRBV5-1	TRBJ2-2	TGCGCCAGCAGCTTGGAGGGGACAGCGAACACCGGGGAGCTGTTTTTT	CASSLEGTANTGELFF
-	-	TRBV4-1	TRBJ1-6	TGCGCCAGCAGCTCACTTCGGGGATTCCCCTATAATTCACCCCTCCACTTT	CASSSLRGFPYNSPLHF
-	-	TRBV4-1	TRBJ1-1	TGCGCCAGCAGCCAAGACCCGCTGGGCGAAGCTTTCTTT	CASSQDPLGEAFF
-	-	TRBV10-3	TRBJ1-5	TGTGCCATCAGTGAGCCAGGGAGCAATCAGCCCCAGCATTTT	CAISEPGSNQPQHF
-	-	TRBV19	TRBJ1-2	TGTGCCAGTACCTCCCAGGGGCACTATGGCTACACCTTC	CASTSQGHYGYTF
TRBD1	-	TRBV19	TRBJ2-2	TGTGCCAGCCGGGACAGGGGAAACACCGGGGAGCTGTTTTTT	CASRDRGNTGELFF
-	-	TRBV6-6	TRBJ1-5	TGTGCCAGCAGTTACGGTCTTGGAGGGCAGCCCCAGCATTTT	CASSYGLGGQPQHF
-	few	TRBV4-1	TRBJ1-4	TGCGCCAGCAGCCAAGCTTTCCTCTCAAAACTGTTTTTT	CASSQAFLSKLFF
-	-	TRBV6-5	TRBJ2-3	TGTGCCAGCAGTTCGGGGGGCACAGATACGCAGTATTTT	CASSSGGTDTQYF
TRBD1	-	TRBV5-5	TRBJ1-4	TGTGCCAGCAGCTTTACAGGGGGCACTAATGAAAAACTGTTTTTT	CASSFTGGTNEKLFF
-	-	TRBV4-2	TRBJ2-1	TGTGCCAGCAGCCAATTAGGACACGTCAATGAGCAGTTCTTC	CASSQLGHVNEQFF
TRBD1	-	TRBV2	TRBJ1-2	TGTGCCAGCAGTCTCGGACAGGGCAGTGGCTACACCTTC	CASSLGQGSGYTF
TRBD1	-	TRBV15	TRBJ1-4	TGTGCCACCAGCAGGTCGGGACAGGGGGCTATAGAAAAACTGTTTTTT	CATSRSGQGAIEKLFF
TRBD1	-	TRBV5-4	TRBJ1-1	TGTGCCAGCAGCGGAGGGGGCTCTGAAGCTTTCTTT	CASSGGGSEAFF
TRBD1	-	TRBV9	TRBJ2-7	TGTGCCAGCAGCGTCGGGACAGGTCGATCCTACGAGCAGTACTTC	CASSVGTGRSYEQYF
-	-	TRBV28	TRBJ1-6	TGTGCCAGCAGTAGAGGAGGGGATAATTCACCCCTCCACTTT	CASSRGGDNSPLHF
-	-	TRBV27	TRBJ1-3	TGTGCCAGCAGTTTAAATTTGTACACCTTCTCTGGAAACACCATATATTTT	CASSLNLYTFSGNTIYF
-	few	TRBV4-1	TRBJ1-1	TGCGCCAGCAGCCAAGGGGCAACTGAAGCTTTCTTT	CASSQGATEAFF
-	-	TRBV4-1	TRBJ1-6	TGCGCCAGCAGCCAAGAGGGGCAGAATAATTCACCCCTCCACTTT	CASSQEGQNNSPLHF
TRBD2	-	TRBV7-8	TRBJ2-1	TGTGCCAGCAGCTTAGGCCCGTTTGGACTAGCGGACAATGAGCAGTTCTTC	CASSLGPFGLADNEQFF
-	-	TRBV25-1	TRBJ2-3	TGTGCCAGCAGCGGAGTGGGGCACACAGATACGCAGTATTTT	CASSGVGHTDTQYF
-	-	TRBV18	TRBJ1-1	TGTGCCAGCTCACCGGGGAGAGAAGCTTTCTTT	CASSPGREAFF
TRBD1	-	TRBV19	TRBJ2-2	TGTGCCAGTAGTATCCCGGACAGGCCCGTCGCCCTCCCCACCGGGGAGCTGTTTTTT	CASSIPDRPVALPTGELFF
TRBD2	-	TRBV6-6	TRBJ2-7	TGTGCCAGCAGACAAACTAGCGGGGCGTCCTACGAGCAGTACTTC	CASRQTSGASYEQYF
TRBD2	-	TRBV5-1	TRBJ2-7	TGCGCCAGCAGCCTAACCCAGCGGGGCTACGAGCAGTACTTC	CASSLTQRGYEQYF
TRBD2	-	TRBV5-1	TRBJ2-2	TGCGCCAGCAGCATCGCGGGGGGGGACACCGGGGAGCTGTTTTTT	CASSIAGGDTGELFF
-	-	TRBV5-8	TRBJ2-3	TGTGCCAGCAGCTTGGCCCTGCAGCCAGGGAAAGATACGCAGTATTTT	CASSLALQPGKDTQYF
TRBD1	few	TRBV29-1	TRBJ1-4	TGCAGCGCTCAACAGGGGGCTATGGAAAAACTGTTTTTT	CSAQQGAMEKLFF